These 11 T cell receptor beta chains were all obtained from the same sample, sequenced in a study of blood T cell repertoires in COVID-19. The data were produced by immunoSEQ multiplex PCR, yet TCRdb's version contains in-frame clones alone and is incomplete. The sample lists under 250,000 clones, under 90% seen once, with around 2.5% in the top ten. The sample taken for sequencing was peripheral blood. The origin of the receptors is a woman in her thirties or forties with active or convalescent COVID-19.

The chain combines TRBV5-3 with TRBJ1-4; D is ambiguous. TRBV5-3 qualifies as an ORF whose function is uncertain. The CDR3 runs to 17 residues. V was trimmed by 1 base and J by 4 bases, leaving 17 bases between them. The CDR3: CARSLKQPNVHNEKLFF. In nucleotides, the CDR3 is TGTGCCAGAAGCTTGAAACAGCCCAATGTTCATAATGAAAAACTGTTTTTT.

The rearrangement uses TRBV7-8 and TRBJ2-3; tentative D call: TRBD1 (5 bases). The V and J ends lost 5 bases and 4 bases respectively, with 19 bases between them. In germline, CDR1 is SGHVS, CDR2 FQNEAQ. The CDR3 consists of 16 residues. CDR3 region: CASSLRQLPYPDTQYF. DNA of the CDR3: TGTGCCAGCAGCCTGCGACAGCTTCCGTATCCAGATACGCAGTATTTT.

The chain couples TRBV15 to TRBJ1-5; D possibly corresponds to TRBD1 (5 bases). This CDR3 comprises 14 residues. Germline V lookup: CDR1 LNHNV, CDR2 YYDKDF (reference sequence). V was clipped by 8 bases and J by 5 bases, with 16 bases between them. The CDR3 bases are TGTGCCACCCACCAGGGCTTCCATGATCAGCCCCAGCATTTT. Its translation: CATHQGFHDQPQHF.

CDR3 loop: CATSERQGNNQPQHF. In DNA form, the CDR3 reads TGTGCCACCAGTGAGCGGCAGGGTAACAATCAGCCCCAGCATTTT. The chain combines TRBV24-1 with TRBJ1-5; D may be TRBD1 (5 bases). This CDR3 is 15 amino acids long. Trimming took off 4 bases at V and 3 bases at J, with 12 bases between the two ends. In germline, CDR1 is KGHDR, CDR2 SFDVKD.

The rearrangement uses TRBV12-3 or TRBV12-4 and TRBJ2-5; 9 positions match TRBD2. This CDR3 region has 13 residues. V was pared by 6 bases and J by 12 bases, with 11 bases of the junction left unmatched. As DNA, the CDR3 is TGTGCCAGCAGCCGAACCGGGACTAGCTCCAAGTACTTC. Amino acids: CASSRTGTSSKYF.

This rearrangement joins TRBV4-3 to TRBJ2-2, with D tentatively TRBD2 (5 bases). Trimming left V 0 bases short and J 6 bases short, with 14 bases between. CDR1 and CDR2 (germline): LGHNA, YSLEER. The CDR3 covers 16 residues. The CDR3 spells CASSQDSVIGAGELFF. The DNA of the CDR3 is TGCGCCAGCAGCCAAGATTCGGTAATCGGGGCCGGGGAGCTGTTTTTT.

This chain uses TRBV5-1 with TRBJ2-3; 7 bases map to TRBD1. Germline CDR1 is SGHRS and CDR2 is YFSETQ. The CDR3 runs to 15 residues. Trimming cost V 0 bases and J 1 base; bases outside gene matches: 2. The CDR3 loop reads CASSLEGGGTDTQYF. The CDR3 DNA reads as TGCGCCAGCAGCTTGGAAGGGGGCGGCACAGATACGCAGTATTTT.

In its sample, this clone was seen a few times. The V and J genes are TRBV7-9 and TRBJ2-7; D may be TRBD2 (6 bases). Trimming left V 1 base short and J 0 bases short, with 7 bases between. Germline V gene sequence: CDR1 SEHNR, CDR2 FQNEAQ (reference sequence). The CDR3 runs to 14 residues. CDR3 coding DNA: TGTGCCAGCAGCTTAGGGACTAACTCCTACGAGCAGTACTTC. Its protein is CASSLGTNSYEQYF.

This chain connects TRBV7-9 to TRBJ1-5; D remains unclear. Trimming removed 1 base at V and 9 bases at J, with 10 bases between. The CDR3 length is 13 residues. Germline lookup yields CDR1 SEHNR and CDR2 FQNEAQ (reference sequence). CDR3 residues: CASSLDVSGPQHF. The CDR3 bases are TGTGCCAGCAGCTTAGACGTATCGGGGCCCCAGCATTTT.

V and J are TRBV9 and TRBJ1-6, with 8 bases lining up with TRBD1. The CDR3 has 14 residues. Germline trimming cut 3 bases from V and 11 bases from J; bases unmatched to any gene: 7. Germline CDR1 is SGDLS and CDR2 is YYNGEE. The CDR3 DNA reads as TGTGCCAGCAGCGATGGACAGGGTCCCACACCCCTCCACTTT. This gives the protein CASSDGQGPTPLHF.

The rearrangement joins TRBV20-1 to TRBJ1-2; TRBD1 matches 8 bases. The trim removed 3 bases at V and 6 bases at J, leaving 12 bases unmatched. This CDR3 is 15 amino acids long. From germline, CDR1 is DFQATT and CDR2 SNEGSKA (reference sequence). CDR3 nucleotides: TGCAGTGCTAGTGGGACAGGCCAAGCCTCAGATGGCTACACCTTC. It encodes CSASGTGQASDGYTF.